The 7 T cell receptor beta chains reported below all come from one sample, sequenced in a study of blood T cell repertoires in COVID-19. Assay: immunoSEQ multiplex PCR; the TCRdb copy retains only in-frame clones and omits some. The sample holds approximately 170,000 clones, roughly nine tenths seen once. The specimen sequenced was peripheral blood. The receptors were sampled from a man between 18 and 35 years old who had recovered from COVID-19.

The chain links TRBV29-1 to TRBJ2-7; weak D call: TRBD1 (6 bases). Trimming removed 6 bases at V and 3 bases at J, with 18 bases between. This CDR3 contains 14 residues. Germline values: CDR1 SQVTM, CDR2 ANQGSEA. This chain's CDR3 is CSVPKGQGNYEQYF. The CDR3 DNA follows: TGCAGCGTCCCCAAGGGCCAGGGGAACTACGAGCAGTACTTC.

The chain joins TRBV7-2 to TRBJ1-1; D is uncertain. V lost 1 base to trimming and J lost 10 bases, with 7 bases between them. Germline V lookup: CDR1 SGHTA, CDR2 FQGNSA. The CDR3 runs 11 residues. CDR3 loop: CASSLVGVAFF. DNA for the CDR3: TGTGCCAGCAGCTTAGTAGGAGTAGCTTTCTTT.

The gene calls are TRBV7-2 and TRBJ2-6, with 9 nucleotides matching TRBD1. J was trimmed by 2 bases and V by 3 bases; bases with no gene match: 2. The CDR3 has 16 amino acids. The germline V gene encodes CDR1 SGHTA and CDR2 FQGNSA. In DNA, the CDR3 is TGTGCCAGCAGCTTCGGGACAGGGACTGGGGCCAACGTCCTGACTTTC. Its protein is CASSFGTGTGANVLTF.

This sequence joins TRBV7-2 and TRBJ2-3; D gene unclear. V lost 5 bases to trimming and J lost 6 bases, with 12 bases between them. The CDR3 consists of 13 residues. Germline V gene sequence: CDR1 SGHTA, CDR2 FQGNSA. Here the CDR3 DNA reads TGTGCCAGCAGCGCATGGAGAGTGGATACGCAGTATTTT. This gives the protein CASSAWRVDTQYF.

The rearrangement uses TRBV2 and TRBJ2-7; tentative D call: TRBD1 (5 bases). The CDR3 runs 14 residues. CDR1 and CDR2 from the germline V gene are SNHLY and FYNNEI. With 2 bases removed from V and 0 bases from J, the gap between germline ends came to 8 bases. The chain's CDR3 is CASSESDTSYEQYF. The CDR3 region has the DNA TGTGCCAGCAGTGAATCGGACACCTCCTACGAGCAGTACTTC. Variable domain in full (rest from reference TRBV2 and TRBJ2-7): EPEVTQTPSHQVTQMGQEVILRCVPISNHLYFYWYRQILGQKVEFLVSFYNNEISEKSEIFDDQFSVERPDGSNFTLKIRSTKLEDSAMYFCASSESDTSYEQYFGPGTRLTVT.

This sequence joins TRBV19 and TRBJ1-1; D unresolved. The CDR3 sequence is 15 residues long. The V gene's germline CDR1 is LNHDA and CDR2 SQIVND (reference sequence). Trimming left V 5 bases short and J 1 base short, with 14 bases between. The CDR3 sequence is CASSPSGFSNTEAFF. The CDR3, as DNA: TGTGCCAGTAGTCCCTCGGGTTTCTCGAACACTGAAGCTTTCTTT.

V is TRBV19 and J is TRBJ1-4, with D tentatively TRBD1 (6 bases). The CDR3 sequence is 15 residues long. V gave up 7 bases and J gave up 3 bases, with 15 bases separating them. Per germline, CDR1 LNHDA and CDR2 SQIVND (reference sequence). CDR3 nucleotides: TGTGCCAGTACCCATGGGGGGGCGGCTAATGAAAAACTGTTTTTT. This sequence encodes CASTHGGAANEKLFF.